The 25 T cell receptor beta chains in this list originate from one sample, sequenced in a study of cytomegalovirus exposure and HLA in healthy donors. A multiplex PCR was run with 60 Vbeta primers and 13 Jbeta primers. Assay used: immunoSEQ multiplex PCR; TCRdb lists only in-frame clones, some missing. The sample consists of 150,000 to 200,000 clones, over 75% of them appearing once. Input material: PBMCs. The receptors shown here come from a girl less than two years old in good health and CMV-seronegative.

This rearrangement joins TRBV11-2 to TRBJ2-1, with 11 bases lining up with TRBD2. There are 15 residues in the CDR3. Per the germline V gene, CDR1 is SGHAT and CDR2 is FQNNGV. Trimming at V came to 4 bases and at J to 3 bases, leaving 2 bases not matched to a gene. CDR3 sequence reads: CASSSGLADYNEQFF. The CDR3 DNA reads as TGTGCCAGCAGCTCGGGACTAGCGGACTACAATGAGCAGTTCTTC.

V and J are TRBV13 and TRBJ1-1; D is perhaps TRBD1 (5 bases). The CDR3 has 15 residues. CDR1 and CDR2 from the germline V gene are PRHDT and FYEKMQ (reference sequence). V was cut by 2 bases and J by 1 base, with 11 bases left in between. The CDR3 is CASSLIAGQNTEAFF. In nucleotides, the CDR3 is TGTGCCAGCAGCTTAATAGCAGGGCAGAACACTGAAGCTTTCTTT.

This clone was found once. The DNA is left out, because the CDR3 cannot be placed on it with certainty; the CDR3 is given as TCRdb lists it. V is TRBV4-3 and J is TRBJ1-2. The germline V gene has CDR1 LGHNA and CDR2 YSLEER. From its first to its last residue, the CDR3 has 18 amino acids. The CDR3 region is CASSQDLTFGWANYGYTF.

Here the CDR3 reads CASTGTGVGGELFF. CDR3 in DNA: TGCGCCAGTACCGGGACAGGGGTAGGCGGGGAGCTGTTTTTT. V gene TRBV5-1 combines with J gene TRBJ2-2; 10 bases agree with TRBD1. V lost 8 bases to trimming and J lost 7 bases; unmatched junction nucleotides: 8. CDR3 size: 14 residues. Germline lookup yields CDR1 SGHRS and CDR2 YFSETQ.

The DNA of the CDR3 is TGTGCCAGCAGAATAGCGGGAGGTCTCTACAATGAGCAGTTCTTC. This gives the protein CASRIAGGLYNEQFF. This chain joins TRBV25-1 and TRBJ2-1, with TRBD2 matching 10 bases. This CDR3 comprises 15 residues. J lost 3 bases, V lost 6 bases, and 5 bases had no gene match. CDR1 is MGHDK, CDR2 SYGVNS, per germline.

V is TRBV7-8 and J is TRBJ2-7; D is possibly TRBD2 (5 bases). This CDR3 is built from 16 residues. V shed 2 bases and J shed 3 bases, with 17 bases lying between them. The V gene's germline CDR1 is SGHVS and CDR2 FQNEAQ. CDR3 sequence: CASSLSSPGLYYEQYF. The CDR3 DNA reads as TGTGCCAGCAGCTTATCTTCCCCTGGACTCTACTACGAGCAGTACTTC.

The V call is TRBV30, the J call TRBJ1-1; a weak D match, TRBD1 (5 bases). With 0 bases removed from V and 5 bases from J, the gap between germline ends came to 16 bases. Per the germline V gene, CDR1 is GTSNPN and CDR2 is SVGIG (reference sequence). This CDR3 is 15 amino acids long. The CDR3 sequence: CAWSVMGQAGTEAFF. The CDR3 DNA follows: TGTGCCTGGAGTGTTATGGGGCAGGCGGGGACTGAAGCTTTCTTT.

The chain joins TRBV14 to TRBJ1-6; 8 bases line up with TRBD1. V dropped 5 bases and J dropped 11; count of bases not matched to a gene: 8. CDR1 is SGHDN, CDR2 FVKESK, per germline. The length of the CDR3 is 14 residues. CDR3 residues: CASSWTGLGAPLHF. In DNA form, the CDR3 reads TGTGCCAGCAGCTGGACAGGGTTGGGGGCACCCCTCCACTTT.

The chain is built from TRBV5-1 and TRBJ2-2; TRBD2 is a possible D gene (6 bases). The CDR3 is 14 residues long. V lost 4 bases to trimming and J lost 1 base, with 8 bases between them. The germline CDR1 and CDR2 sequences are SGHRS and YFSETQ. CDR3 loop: CASSTSLNTGELFF. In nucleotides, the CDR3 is TGCGCCAGCAGCACTAGCTTGAACACCGGGGAGCTGTTTTTT.

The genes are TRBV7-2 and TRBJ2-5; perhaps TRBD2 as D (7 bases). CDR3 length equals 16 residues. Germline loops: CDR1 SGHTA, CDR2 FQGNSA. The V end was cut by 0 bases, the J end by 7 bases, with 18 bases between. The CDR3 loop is CASSLALLGGAGTQYF. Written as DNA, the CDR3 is TGTGCCAGCAGCTTAGCGCTATTGGGGGGGGCCGGGACCCAGTACTTC.

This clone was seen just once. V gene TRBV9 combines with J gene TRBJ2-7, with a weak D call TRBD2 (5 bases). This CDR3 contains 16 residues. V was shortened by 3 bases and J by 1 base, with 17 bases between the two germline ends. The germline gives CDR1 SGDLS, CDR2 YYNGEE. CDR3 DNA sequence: TGTGCCAGCAGCGACGCGATTTCGGGAAGTTCCTACGAGCAGTACTTC. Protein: CASSDAISGSSYEQYF.

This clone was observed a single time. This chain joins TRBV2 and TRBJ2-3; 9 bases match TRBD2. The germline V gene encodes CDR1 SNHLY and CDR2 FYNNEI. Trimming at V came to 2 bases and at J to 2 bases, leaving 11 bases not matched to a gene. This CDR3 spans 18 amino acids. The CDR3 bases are TGTGCCAGCAGTGAATGGGGGCTAGCGGGGAGTTCCACAGATACGCAGTATTTT. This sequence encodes CASSEWGLAGSSTDTQYF.

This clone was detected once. Here the CDR3 DNA reads TGTGCCAGCAGTTACCTTGGCGGGGGATATCAGCCCCAGCATTTT. Protein product: CASSYLGGGYQPQHF. The chain couples TRBV6-6 to TRBJ1-5; maybe TRBD1 (5 bases). The V and J ends lost 2 bases and 5 bases respectively, with 13 bases between them. Germline CDR1 MNHNY, CDR2 SVGAGI (reference sequence). The CDR3 sequence is 15 residues long.

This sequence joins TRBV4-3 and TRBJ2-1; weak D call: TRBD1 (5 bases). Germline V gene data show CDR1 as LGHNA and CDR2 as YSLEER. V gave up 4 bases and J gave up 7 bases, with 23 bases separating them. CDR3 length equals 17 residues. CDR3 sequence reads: CASSRKGLVCRWNEQFF. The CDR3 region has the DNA TGCGCCAGCAGCCGAAAGGGGCTAGTCTGCCGGTGGAATGAGCAGTTCTTC.

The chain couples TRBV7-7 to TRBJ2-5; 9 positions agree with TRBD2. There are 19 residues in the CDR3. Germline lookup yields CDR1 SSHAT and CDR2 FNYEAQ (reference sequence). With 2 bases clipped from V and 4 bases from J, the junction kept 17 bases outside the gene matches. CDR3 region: CASSLRPETSGFVSETQYF. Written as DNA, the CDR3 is TGTGCCAGCAGCTTACGTCCGGAGACTAGCGGTTTCGTGTCAGAGACCCAGTACTTC. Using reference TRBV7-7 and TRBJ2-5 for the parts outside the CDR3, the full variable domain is GAGVSQSPRYKVTKRGQDVTLRCDPISSHATLYWYQQALGQGPEFLTYFNYEAQPDKSGLPSDRFSAERPEGSISTLTIQRTEQRDSAMYRCASSLRPETSGFVSETQYFGPGTRLLVL.

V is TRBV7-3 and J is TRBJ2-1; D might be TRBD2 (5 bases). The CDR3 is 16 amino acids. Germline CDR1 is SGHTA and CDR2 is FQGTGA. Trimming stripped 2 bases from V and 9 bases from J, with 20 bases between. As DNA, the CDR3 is TGTGCCAGCAGCTTAGAAGGCATCGGAGGCCTTGGTGAGCAGTTCTTC. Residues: CASSLEGIGGLGEQFF.

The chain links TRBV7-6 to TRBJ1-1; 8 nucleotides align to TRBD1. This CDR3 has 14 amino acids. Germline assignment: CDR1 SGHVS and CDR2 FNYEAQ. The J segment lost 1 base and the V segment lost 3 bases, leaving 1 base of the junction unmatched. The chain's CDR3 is CASSFDRGNTEAFF. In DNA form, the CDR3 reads TGTGCCAGCAGCTTCGACAGGGGGAACACTGAAGCTTTCTTT.

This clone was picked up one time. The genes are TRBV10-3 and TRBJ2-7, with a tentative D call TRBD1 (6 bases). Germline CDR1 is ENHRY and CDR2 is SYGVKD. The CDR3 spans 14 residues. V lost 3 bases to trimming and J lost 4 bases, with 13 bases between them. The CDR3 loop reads CAISEDRLLYEQYF. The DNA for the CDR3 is TGTGCCATCAGTGAAGACAGGCTCTTGTACGAGCAGTACTTC.

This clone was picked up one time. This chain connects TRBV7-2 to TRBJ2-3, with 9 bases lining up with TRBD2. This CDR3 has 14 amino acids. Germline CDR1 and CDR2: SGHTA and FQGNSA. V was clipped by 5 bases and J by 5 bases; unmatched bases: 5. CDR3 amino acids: CASSPQAGGDTQYF. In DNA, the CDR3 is TGTGCCAGCAGCCCTCAAGCGGGAGGAGATACGCAGTATTTT.

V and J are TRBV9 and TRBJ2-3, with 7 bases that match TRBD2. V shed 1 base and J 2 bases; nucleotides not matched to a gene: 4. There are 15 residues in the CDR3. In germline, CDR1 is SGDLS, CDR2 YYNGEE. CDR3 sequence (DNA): TGTGCCAGCAGCGTAAACGGGGGGTTCACAGATACGCAGTATTTT. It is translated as CASSVNGGFTDTQYF.

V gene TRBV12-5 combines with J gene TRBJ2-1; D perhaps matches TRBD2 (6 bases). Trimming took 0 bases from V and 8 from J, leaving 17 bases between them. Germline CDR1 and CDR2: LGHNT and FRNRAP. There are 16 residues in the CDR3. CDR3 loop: CASGLVLPGVDDEQFF. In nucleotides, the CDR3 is TGTGCTAGTGGTTTGGTTCTTCCGGGAGTCGACGATGAGCAGTTCTTC.

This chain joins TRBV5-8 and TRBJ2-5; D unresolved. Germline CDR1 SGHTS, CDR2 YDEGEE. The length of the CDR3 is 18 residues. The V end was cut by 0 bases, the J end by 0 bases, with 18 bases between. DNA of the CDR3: TGTGCCAGCAGCTTGGCCAAAAGGTTGGCGGATTACCAAGAGACCCAGTACTTC. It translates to CASSLAKRLADYQETQYF.

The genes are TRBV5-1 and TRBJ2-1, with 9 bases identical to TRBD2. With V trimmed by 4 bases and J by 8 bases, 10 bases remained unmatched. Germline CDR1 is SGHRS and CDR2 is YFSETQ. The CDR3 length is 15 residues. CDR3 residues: CASSTASGILDEQFF. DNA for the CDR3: TGCGCCAGCAGCACAGCTAGCGGGATTCTCGATGAGCAGTTCTTC.

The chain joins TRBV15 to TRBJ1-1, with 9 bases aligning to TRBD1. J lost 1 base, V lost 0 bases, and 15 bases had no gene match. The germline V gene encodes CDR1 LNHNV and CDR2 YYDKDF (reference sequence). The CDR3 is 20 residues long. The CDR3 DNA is TGTGCCACCAGCAGAGATTCATGGGTGGCGCTGGACAGGGGGAACACTGAAGCTTTCTTT. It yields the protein CATSRDSWVALDRGNTEAFF. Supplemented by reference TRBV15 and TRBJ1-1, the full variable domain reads DAMVIQNPRYQVTQFGKPVTLSCSQTLNHNVMYWYQQKSSQAPKLLFHYYDKDFNNEADTPDNFQSRRPNTSFCFLDIRSPGLGDTAMYLCATSRDSWVALDRGNTEAFFGQGTRLTVV.

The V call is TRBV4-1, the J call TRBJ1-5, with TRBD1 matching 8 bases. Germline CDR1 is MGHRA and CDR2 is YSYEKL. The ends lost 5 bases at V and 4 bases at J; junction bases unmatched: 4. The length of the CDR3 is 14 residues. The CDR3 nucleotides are TGCGCCAGCAGCACCCGGACAGGGAATCAGCCCCAGCATTTT. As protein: CASSTRTGNQPQHF.